The clone carrying this TCR beta chain occurred many times. The antigen remains unidentified. This sample was included in a study of HIV-infected patients and healthy controls. Notes on the study in general: During therapy, HIV-associated CDR3s fell significantly in frequency, while CMV-associated CDR3s did not change significantly.

Roughly three months, about 14 weeks, into antiretroviral therapy, follow-up blood was collected. The repertoire came from unfractionated whole blood and reflected all unsorted peripheral T cells. CDR3 length: 15 residues. Germline CDR1 is KGHSH and CDR2 is LQKENI. Trimming pared 3 bases from V and 9 bases from J, leaving 18 bases between. cDNA was made from about 480 ng RNA using alpha and beta constant primers. Each of the alpha and beta chains got its own library through chain-specific third strand synthesis with indices. Second strand synthesis was primed from the SP2 site. Via MiXCR, TCRdb re-called the 5' RACE reads, giving one row per CDR3 protein. The table includes roughly 4,600 distinct CDR3 sequences, around 5.2% detected once.

This TCR came from an adult with HIV infection. The genes are TRBV18 and TRBJ2-1; a weak D match, TRBD2 (6 bases). The material sequenced was blood, taken during antiretroviral therapy. The CDR3 DNA reads TGTGCCAGCTCACCGGAGCGGGCTTACGTCCCTGAGCAGTTCTTC. This translates into CASSPERAYVPEQFF. Full variable domain (outside the CDR3, taken from reference TRBV18 and TRBJ2-1): NAGVMQNPRHLVRRRGQEARLRCSPMKGHSHVYWYRQLPEEGLKFMVYLQKENIIDESGMPKERFSAEFPKEGPSILRIQQVVRGDSAAYFCASSPERAYVPEQFFGPGTRLTVL.